The entry below gives a single T cell receptor (beta chain) sequence along with its context. Self-reported history from a screening survey and questionnaire set each donor's cohort. This entry belongs to a study of blood T cell repertoires in COVID-19. About the research overall: Material from acute and convalescent COVID-19 was sourced from the United States, Italy and Spain.

Libraries were prepared by immunoSEQ multiplex PCR; TCRdb keeps only in-frame clonotypes and omits some of them. The sample holds fewer than 250,000 clones, around 80% seen once. Source material: PBMCs or T cells enriched from blood (not recorded which). This TCR was recovered from a woman in her forties or fifties with acute COVID-19.

CDR3 amino acids: CASSLELAGDTDTQYF. The CDR3 region has the DNA TGTGCCAGCAGCTTAGAACTAGCGGGGGACACAGATACGCAGTATTTT. V gene TRBV7-8 combines with J gene TRBJ2-3; 11 bases fit TRBD2. The CDR3 contains 16 residues. V lost 1 base to trimming and J lost 2 bases; unmatched junction nucleotides: 2. Germline V gives CDR1 SGHVS, CDR2 FQNEAQ.